This T cell receptor (beta chain) was sequenced in a study of immune evolution from preneoplasia to lung adenocarcinoma. Study conclusions and caveats: Normal lung had highest clonality; later lesions appeared denser, more diverse. Top clone frequencies peaked in normal lung, apparently declining through invasive adenocarcinoma.

In the case of this clone: Its antigen remains unidentified.

CDR1 and CDR2 from the germline V gene are SGHTA and FQGNSA. The V segment lost 5 bases and the J segment 1 base; nucleotides outside the gene matches: 13. The CDR3 loop spans 18 amino acids. The repertoire was sequenced with immunoSEQ multiplex PCR; TCRdb's copy has only in-frame clones and lacks some. Among 8,000 to 8,500 clones listed, 60% to 80% were seen once. Between the mid-2010s and the late 2010s, patients underwent resection in Japan or China. Histologic diagnosis was independently verified by two lung pathologists. The chain carries TRBV7-2 and TRBJ1-5; 8 nucleotides align to TRBD1. The clonotype comes from a person between 55 and 80 years old with lung adenocarcinoma. Sequencing input: FFPE adjacent normal lung tissue. The CDR3 loop is CASSPGTGGSSSNQPQHF. As DNA, the CDR3 is TGTGCCAGCAGCCCGGGGACAGGAGGGAGTAGCAGCAATCAGCCCCAGCATTTT.